This T cell receptor beta chain derives from a study of response to subunit inactivated influenza vaccine. TCRdb fed the RT-PCR reads into MiXCR, producing one record per CDR3 protein. Of about 520,000 distinct CDR3 sequences listed, roughly 11% are singletons. This clonotype was picked up many times. This material consisted of PBMCs from blood, taken about 40 days after vaccination. The source of this sequence is a man aged 50-60 years who received an inactivated influenza vaccine.

CDR3: CSASGFGGNTEAFF. CDR3 DNA sequence: TGCAGTGCTAGTGGGTTCGGCGGAAACACTGAAGCTTTCTTT. This chain uses TRBV20-1 with TRBJ1-1, with D uncertain. Looked up from germline, CDR1 is DFQATT and CDR2 is SNEGSKA (reference sequence). V lost 3 bases and J 2 bases, leaving 13 bases between the germline ends. The CDR3 sequence is 14 residues long.